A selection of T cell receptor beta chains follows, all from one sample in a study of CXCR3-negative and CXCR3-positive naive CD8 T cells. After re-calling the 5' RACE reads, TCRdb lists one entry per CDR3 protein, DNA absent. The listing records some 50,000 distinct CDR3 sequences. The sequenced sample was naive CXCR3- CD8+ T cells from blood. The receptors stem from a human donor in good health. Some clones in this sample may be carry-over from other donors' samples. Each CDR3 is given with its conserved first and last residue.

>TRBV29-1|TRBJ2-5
CSVEGAEIGETQYF
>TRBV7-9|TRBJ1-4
CASSLGQGPNEKLFF
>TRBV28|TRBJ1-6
CASSLNPPSSYNSPLHF
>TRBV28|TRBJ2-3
CASSLFAAGQLADTQYF
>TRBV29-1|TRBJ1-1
CSSSLDTEAFF
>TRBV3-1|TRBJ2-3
CASSRGQGTDTQYF
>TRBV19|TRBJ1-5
CASSTSRVGNQPQHF
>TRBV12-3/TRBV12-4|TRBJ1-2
CASSLVQRGYTF
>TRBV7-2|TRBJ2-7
CASSLTDLIYEQYF
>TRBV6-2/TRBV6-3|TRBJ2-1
CASSFQGNEQFF
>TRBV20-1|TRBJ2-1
CSARVDLAGDFFGEQFF
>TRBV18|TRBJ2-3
CASSPPTTPDTQYF
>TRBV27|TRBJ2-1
CASSPLGTSGKNEQFF
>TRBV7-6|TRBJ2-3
CASSFEDWGAGDTQYF
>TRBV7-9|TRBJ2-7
CASTNTGTAPYEQYF
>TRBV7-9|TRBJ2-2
CASTIGAGELFF
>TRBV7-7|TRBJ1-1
CASSPLPDQNTEAFF
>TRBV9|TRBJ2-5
CASSVGDTGSVQTQYF
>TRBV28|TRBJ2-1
CASSLWGAANEQFF
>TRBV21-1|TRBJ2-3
CASSSRTTDTQYF
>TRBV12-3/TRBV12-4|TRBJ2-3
CASSLQGPTDTQYF
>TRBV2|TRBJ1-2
CASISGQGDGYTF
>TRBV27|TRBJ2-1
CASSHPRLGADTMRQFF